These 30 T cell receptor beta chains were sequenced from one sample in a study of blood T cell repertoires in COVID-19. Sequencing used immunoSEQ multiplex PCR; TCRdb keeps in-frame clones, though not all of them. The data contain some 150,000 clones, approximately 85% of them seen just once; the ten biggest clones take up around 8%. The sample taken for sequencing was peripheral blood. The receptors were gathered from a woman aged 55 to 70 with COVID-19, enrolled during active disease.

The gene calls are TRBV7-9 and TRBJ2-7, with 12 bases that match TRBD2. After removal of 11 bases from V and 2 bases from J, the junction contained 4 bases not matched to a gene. The CDR3 has 13 residues. Germline CDR1 and CDR2: SEHNR and FQNEAQ (reference sequence). CDR3 sequence: CAGRTSGTYEQYF. The CDR3 bases are TGTGCCGGAAGGACTAGCGGGACCTACGAGCAGTACTTC.

The chain links TRBV12-3 or TRBV12-4 to TRBJ1-2, with 9 bases aligning to TRBD1. This CDR3 contains 13 residues. V was clipped by 6 bases and J by 4 bases; unmatched bases: 3. The CDR3 DNA sequence: TGTGCCAGCAGCCGGGACAGGGTCTATGGCTACACCTTC. Residues: CASSRDRVYGYTF.

This clone was found once. The gene calls are TRBV9 and TRBJ2-6; D may be TRBD1 (6 bases). The CDR3 length is 20 residues. Trimming removed 0 bases from V and 0 bases from J, with 19 bases in between. Germline V gene lookup returns CDR1 SGDLS and CDR2 YYNGEE. The CDR3 here is CASSVVIPDRKTSGANVLTF. The CDR3 bases are TGTGCCAGCAGCGTAGTCATACCAGACAGGAAAACCTCTGGGGCCAACGTCCTGACTTTC.

The chain joins TRBV13 to TRBJ2-7; TRBD2 agrees at 7 bases. This CDR3 region has 15 residues. CDR1 is PRHDT and CDR2 is FYEKMQ in the germline V gene (reference sequence). Trimming took 5 bases from V and 3 from J; bases not matched to a gene: 10. CDR3 DNA sequence: TGTGCCAGCAGCCCCCTCCAGGGAGGGGACTACGAGCAGTACTTC. Translation: CASSPLQGGDYEQYF.

This chain connects TRBV10-3 to TRBJ2-7, with TRBD1 identical over 9 bases. V shed 11 bases, J shed 0 bases, and the junction held 11 bases outside the gene matches. This CDR3 spans 15 amino acids. Looked up from germline, CDR1 is ENHRY and CDR2 is SYGVKD. The CDR3 region has the DNA TGTGCCGGGGCGGCTACAGGGGGCGCCTCCTACGAGCAGTACTTC. Its translation is CAGAATGGASYEQYF.

The chain couples TRBV5-8 to TRBJ1-3; D unclear. The germline V gene has CDR1 SGHTS and CDR2 YDEGEE. CDR3 length: 13 residues. Trimming cost V 4 bases and J 1 base, with 6 bases left between them. The CDR3 region is CASSAQSGNTIYF. As DNA, the CDR3 is TGTGCCAGCAGCGCACAGTCTGGAAACACCATATATTTT.

V and J are TRBV14 and TRBJ1-6, with 10 bases identical to TRBD1. The V gene end was trimmed by 4 bases and the J gene end by 10 bases; junction bases not matched to a gene: 4. Germline V lookup: CDR1 SGHDN, CDR2 FVKESK. This CDR3 comprises 14 residues. As DNA, the CDR3 is TGTGCCAGCAGCCGGGGACAGGGGCGGTCACCCCTCCACTTT. Translation: CASSRGQGRSPLHF.

This chain links TRBV9 with TRBJ1-1, with a tentative D call TRBD1 (6 bases). Trimming took 2 bases from V and 2 from J, leaving 16 bases between them. This CDR3 region has 16 residues. Per the germline V gene, CDR1 is SGDLS and CDR2 is YYNGEE. CDR3 residues: CASSVIPGHHNTEAFF. The CDR3 DNA reads TGTGCCAGCAGCGTCATACCGGGACACCACAACACTGAAGCTTTCTTT.

The chain recombines TRBV6-1 with TRBJ2-1; 8 nucleotides agree with TRBD2. J was trimmed by 7 bases and V by 4 bases; bases with no gene match: 12. CDR3 length: 16 amino acids. Germline CDR1 reads MNHNS; CDR2 reads SASEGT. The CDR3 sequence is CASSGTERGLGNEQFF. The CDR3 DNA reads TGTGCCAGCAGTGGAACGGAGCGGGGGCTTGGGAATGAGCAGTTCTTC.

V and J are TRBV11-2 and TRBJ1-1; tentatively, D is TRBD1 (5 bases). Trimming took 1 base from V and 2 from J, leaving 17 bases between them. This CDR3 spans 17 amino acids. Germline values: CDR1 SGHAT, CDR2 FQNNGV. Here the CDR3 reads CASSLGNSRDLNTEAFF. The CDR3 DNA reads TGTGCCAGCAGCTTAGGGAACTCCAGGGATTTAAACACTGAAGCTTTCTTT.

The V and J genes are TRBV7-2 and TRBJ2-1; 10 nucleotides align to TRBD2. The germline V gene encodes CDR1 SGHTA and CDR2 FQGNSA. Trimming took 3 bases from V and 6 from J; bases not matched to a gene: 2. The CDR3 spans 14 residues. CDR3 in amino acids: CASSFSGGSNEQFF. CDR3 DNA: TGTGCCAGCAGCTTTAGCGGGGGGAGCAATGAGCAGTTCTTC.

The chain is built from TRBV4-2 and TRBJ1-1; no firm D call. The CDR3 runs 16 residues. CDR1 and CDR2 (germline): LGHNA, YNFKEQ. Trimming took 0 bases from V and 3 from J, leaving 14 bases between them. Here the CDR3 DNA reads TGTGCCAGCAGCCAAGAATCGGGTAATGTCGACACTGAAGCTTTCTTT. Its translation is CASSQESGNVDTEAFF.

The chain carries TRBV15 and TRBJ2-5; no reliable D call. Trimming removed 0 bases at V and 3 bases at J, with 5 bases between. Germline V CDR1 and CDR2: LNHNV, YYDKDF (reference sequence). CDR3 length equals 13 residues. The CDR3 DNA reads TGTGCCACCAGCAGAGAAATAGAAGAGACCCAGTACTTC. As protein: CATSREIEETQYF. The full variable domain, with the rest looked up from reference TRBV15 and TRBJ2-5, is DAMVIQNPRYQVTQFGKPVTLSCSQTLNHNVMYWYQQKSSQAPKLLFHYYDKDFNNEADTPDNFQSRRPNTSFCFLDIRSPGLGDTAMYLCATSREIEETQYFGPGTRLLVL.

The chain carries TRBV11-2 and TRBJ1-2, with 10 nucleotides matching TRBD1. Germline trimming cut 1 base from V and 2 bases from J; bases unmatched to any gene: 1. This CDR3 region has 15 residues. Germline V gene sequence: CDR1 SGHAT, CDR2 FQNNGV. CDR3 protein: CASSLGQGANYGYTF. CDR3 bases: TGTGCCAGCAGCTTAGGACAGGGGGCGAACTATGGCTACACCTTC.

The chain links TRBV5-1 to TRBJ2-7, with 9 bases identical to TRBD1. Germline CDR1 is SGHRS and CDR2 is YFSETQ. The CDR3 is 17 residues long. J lost 1 base, V lost 0 bases, and 8 bases had no gene match. The CDR3 is CASSLDYSGTGSYEQYF. For the CDR3, the DNA is TGCGCCAGCAGCTTGGATTACTCCGGGACAGGGTCCTACGAGCAGTACTTC.

This chain links TRBV7-2 with TRBJ2-5, with 7 positions matching TRBD1. The CDR3 sequence is 15 residues long. The germline gives CDR1 SGHTA, CDR2 FQGNSA. The V gene end was trimmed by 2 bases and the J gene end by 2 bases; junction bases not matched to a gene: 5. This CDR3 reads CASSLQDRVQETQYF. The CDR3 bases are TGTGCCAGCAGCTTACAAGACAGGGTACAAGAGACCCAGTACTTC.

The rearrangement uses TRBV4-1 and TRBJ1-1; 9 positions match TRBD1. Germline CDR1 reads MGHRA; CDR2 reads YSYEKL. The CDR3 has 14 residues. Trimming cost V 4 bases and J 6 bases; bases outside gene matches: 6. CDR3 coding DNA: TGCGCCAGCAGCCCTGGGACAGGGAGGGCTGAAGCTTTCTTT. Translated: CASSPGTGRAEAFF.

The CDR3 nucleotides read TGTGCCAGCAGGGGCTGGGACAGCCACTCTGGGGCCAACGTCCTGACTTTC. This sequence encodes CASRGWDSHSGANVLTF. The chain combines TRBV9 with TRBJ2-6; TRBD1 aligns across 7 bases. The CDR3 has 17 residues. V lost 5 bases, J lost 0 bases, and 8 bases stayed unmatched. Germline CDR1 and CDR2: SGDLS and YYNGEE.

V gene TRBV19 combines with J gene TRBJ2-1; 8 nucleotides line up with TRBD2. The V gene's germline CDR1 is LNHDA and CDR2 SQIVND (reference sequence). The CDR3 loop spans 16 amino acids. Trimming took 3 bases from V and 9 from J; bases not matched to a gene: 13. CDR3 protein: CASSIGGGPDPFEQFF. The CDR3 DNA sequence: TGTGCCAGTAGTATCGGGGGGGGGCCCGATCCCTTTGAGCAGTTCTTC.

The rearrangement links TRBV6-4 to TRBJ1-5; D is unclear. Trimming stripped 6 bases from V and 1 base from J, with 19 bases between. There are 17 residues in the CDR3. CDR1 and CDR2 from the germline V gene are MRHNA and SNTAGT. CDR3 region: CASSRREKGLSNQPQHF. The CDR3 DNA is TGTGCCAGCAGCCGACGGGAGAAAGGGTTGAGCAATCAGCCCCAGCATTTT.

CDR3 in amino acids: CASSLRTPERDTGELFF. The CDR3 DNA is TGTGCCAGCAGTCTCCGCACCCCGGAACGGGACACCGGGGAGCTGTTTTTT. The V call is TRBV25-1, the J call TRBJ2-2; D not certain. Trimming took 5 bases from V and 3 from J, leaving 19 bases between them. The CDR3 is made up of 17 amino acids. Germline CDR1 and CDR2: MGHDK and SYGVNS.

This clone was picked up one time. CDR3 in amino acids: CASRSWLAGQHEQYF. Written as DNA, the CDR3 is TGTGCCAGCAGATCGTGGCTAGCGGGGCAGCACGAGCAGTACTTC. V is TRBV2 and J is TRBJ2-7; the match to TRBD2 covers 9 bases. V was pared by 6 bases and J by 5 bases, with 11 bases of the junction left unmatched. Per the germline V gene, CDR1 is SNHLY and CDR2 is FYNNEI. This CDR3 comprises 15 residues.

The rearrangement uses TRBV5-1 and TRBJ2-5; TRBD2 matches 11 bases. Germline CDR1 reads SGHRS; CDR2 reads YFSETQ. Trimming cost V 1 base and J 5 bases; bases outside gene matches: 7. The CDR3 has 16 amino acids. The CDR3 spells CASSLSLAGGRETQYF. The CDR3 DNA follows: TGCGCCAGCAGCTTGTCTTTAGCGGGGGGGCGCGAGACCCAGTACTTC.

The CDR3 region is CASSQEGGGAVKTDTQYF. CDR3 in DNA: TGTGCCAGCAGCCAAGAGGGCGGGGGGGCCGTAAAGACAGATACGCAGTATTTT. V is TRBV3-1 (or the pseudogene TRBV3-2) and J is TRBJ2-3, with TRBD2 matching over 9 bases. J was trimmed by 3 bases and V by 0 bases; bases with no gene match: 10. Germline loops: CDR1 LGHDT, CDR2 YNNKEL (reference sequence). This CDR3 has 18 amino acids.

The chain uses TRBV6-5 and TRBJ1-6; the D is unclear. The germline V and J ends were trimmed by 0 bases and 10 bases, with 10 bases remaining between them. Germline V gene data show CDR1 as MNHEY and CDR2 as SVGAGI. The CDR3 is 14 residues long. The CDR3 nucleotides read TGTGCCAGCAGTTACTCCCGACACGTGTCACCCCTCCACTTT. Residues: CASSYSRHVSPLHF.

The V and J genes are TRBV27 and TRBJ2-1; maybe TRBD2 (6 bases). Per the germline V gene, CDR1 is MNHEY and CDR2 is SMNVEV (reference sequence). This CDR3 comprises 12 residues. With 6 bases removed from V and 4 bases from J, the gap between germline ends came to 7 bases. The CDR3 is CASSRGYNEQFF. In nucleotides, the CDR3 is TGTGCCAGCAGCCGGGGGTACAATGAGCAGTTCTTC.

The chain carries TRBV7-9 and TRBJ1-4; 8 bases line up with TRBD1. The CDR3 has 13 amino acids. V was pared by 4 bases and J by 5 bases, with 0 bases of the junction left unmatched. Looked up from germline, CDR1 is SEHNR and CDR2 is FQNEAQ (reference sequence). CDR3 in amino acids: CASSWDRNEKLFF. The CDR3 DNA reads as TGTGCCAGCAGCTGGGACAGGAATGAAAAACTGTTTTTT.

This sequence joins TRBV6-1 and TRBJ1-2, with D hard to call. V dropped 2 bases and J dropped 2 bases, with 15 bases sitting between them. Looked up from germline, CDR1 is MNHNS and CDR2 is SASEGT. This CDR3 spans 16 amino acids. The CDR3 sequence: CASSEFSTEPNYGYTF. CDR3 sequence (DNA): TGTGCCAGCAGTGAATTTAGTACAGAACCAAACTATGGCTACACCTTC.

The genes are TRBV9 and TRBJ2-3; D gene ambiguous. The CDR3 covers 13 residues. Per germline, CDR1 SGDLS and CDR2 YYNGEE. Trimming pared 0 bases from V and 1 base from J, leaving 3 bases between. This chain's CDR3 is CASSVVGTDTQYF. DNA of the CDR3: TGTGCCAGCAGCGTAGTAGGCACAGATACGCAGTATTTT.

This chain connects TRBV5-1 to TRBJ2-5; 8 bases line up with TRBD1. Trimming removed 3 bases from V and 2 bases from J; junction bases left unmatched: 6. CDR1 and CDR2 (germline): SGHRS, YFSETQ. This CDR3 is 15 amino acids long. The DNA of the CDR3 is TGCGCCAGCAGCTCCACAGGGGGATCGCAAGAGACCCAGTACTTC. This gives the protein CASSSTGGSQETQYF.